What follows are 31 T cell receptor beta chains derived from one specimen sequenced in a study of T cell repertoires in cytomegalovirus infection. TCRdb ran MiXCR on the reads and lists one entry per CDR3 protein. The data show about 100,000 distinct CDR3 sequences, with approximately 17% seen just once and 8% held by the top ten. The sequenced sample was PBMCs. The receptor set was obtained from a human donor in good health (CMV status not recorded). Some clones in this sample may be carry-over from other donors' samples.

The chain joins TRBV29-1 to TRBJ1-2; D may be TRBD1 (6 bases). The CDR3 is 12 residues long. V shed 7 bases and J shed 7 bases, with 16 bases lying between them. Per the germline V gene, CDR1 is SQVTM and CDR2 is ANQGSEA. Written as DNA, the CDR3 is TGCAGCGCAAGGACAGCCAACACTGGCTACACCTTC. Protein sequence: CSARTANTGYTF. The full variable domain, in which reference TRBV29-1 and TRBJ1-2 provide the parts outside the CDR3, is SAVISQKPSRDICQRGTSLTIQCQVDSQVTMMFWYRQQPGQSLTLIATANQGSEATYESGFVIDKFPISRPNLTFSTLTVSNMSPEDSSIYLCSARTANTGYTFGSGTRLTVV.

This clonotype came up many times. The V gene is TRBV28, the J gene TRBJ1-2, with D uncertain. Trimming removed 2 bases at V and 5 bases at J, with 9 bases between. Per germline, CDR1 MDHEN and CDR2 SYDVKM. This CDR3 has 13 amino acids. In nucleotides, the CDR3 is TGTGCCAGCAGTTTAAGTGGGGTTTATGGCTACACCTTC. Translating gives CASSLSGVYGYTF.

This clonotype has only a few counts. The chain is built from TRBV30 and TRBJ1-1, with a tentative D call TRBD1 (6 bases). CDR1 and CDR2 from the germline V gene are GTSNPN and SVGIG (reference sequence). The CDR3 runs to 13 residues. Trimming cost V 3 bases and J 5 bases, with 13 bases left between them. The CDR3 nucleotides read TGTGCCTGGAGAAAGGGGGTACGGACTGAAGCTTTCTTT. Its protein is CAWRKGVRTEAFF.

The chain recombines TRBV7-2 with TRBJ2-1; 9 positions agree with TRBD2. The germline gives CDR1 SGHTA, CDR2 FQGNSA. This CDR3 has 16 residues. The J segment lost 9 bases and the V segment lost 5 bases, leaving 14 bases of the junction unmatched. In DNA, the CDR3 is TGTGCCAGCAGCCCCCGGTGGCGGGGGGGCTTAGGTGAGCAGTTCTTC. Translation: CASSPRWRGGLGEQFF.

This clonotype has ten or more counts. The gene calls are TRBV7-2 and TRBJ2-3; D unclear. The CDR3 is made up of 14 amino acids. V lost 5 bases to trimming and J lost 4 bases, with 13 bases between them. Germline V gives CDR1 SGHTA, CDR2 FQGNSA. The CDR3 DNA reads TGTGCCAGCAGCCCCTTAAGTGGCGCAGATACGCAGTATTTT. Encoded protein: CASSPLSGADTQYF.

Many counts were recorded for this clonotype. J is TRBJ2-7 and V is TRBV7-2, with a tentative D call TRBD2 (6 bases). Germline loops: CDR1 SGHTA, CDR2 FQGNSA. There are 13 residues in the CDR3. The V end was cut by 6 bases, the J end by 4 bases, with 13 bases between. The CDR3 DNA sequence: TGTGCCAGCAGTCGGGGGACGCTTTACGAGCAGTACTTC. Its translation is CASSRGTLYEQYF.

At least ten counts were recorded for this clonotype. This sequence joins TRBV7-9 and TRBJ1-2, with TRBD1 as a possible D gene (6 bases). Germline loops: CDR1 SEHNR, CDR2 FQNEAQ (reference sequence). The CDR3 covers 19 residues. V was shortened by 4 bases and J by 6 bases, with 30 bases between the two germline ends. The CDR3, as DNA: TGTGCCAGCAGCTCAGCGTTTATCCCAGGTGGGGGGCAATTGCATGGCTACACCTTC. Protein product: CASSSAFIPGGGQLHGYTF.

In this sample, this clonotype turned up many times. The V and J genes are TRBV9 and TRBJ2-7; D is possibly TRBD1 or TRBD2 (5 bases each). This CDR3 is built from 14 residues. The germline V gene has CDR1 SGDLS and CDR2 YYNGEE. V was shortened by 4 bases and J by 0 bases, with 11 bases between the two germline ends. CDR3 loop: CASSPRDVSYEQYF. The CDR3 region has the DNA TGTGCCAGCAGCCCACGGGACGTCTCCTACGAGCAGTACTTC.

Written as DNA, the CDR3 is TGTGCCAGCAGACTCAGGGCAGGTGGCTACACCTTC. Protein sequence: CASRLRAGGYTF. V usage is TRBV7-2 and J usage is TRBJ1-2; tentative D call: TRBD1 (5 bases). The germline V gene has CDR1 SGHTA and CDR2 FQGNSA. The CDR3 covers 12 residues. Trimming shortened V by 6 bases and J by 7 bases, and 12 bases separated the two germline ends.

Only a few counts were recorded for this clonotype. The rearrangement uses TRBV25-1 and TRBJ1-2; a weak D match, TRBD1 (5 bases). This CDR3 is 14 amino acids long. The germline CDR1 and CDR2 sequences are MGHDK and SYGVNS. V was trimmed by 1 base and J by 6 bases, leaving 12 bases between them. The CDR3 nucleotides are TGTGCCAGCAGTGAATTTGGGCAGGGTCATGGCTACACCTTC. Translating gives CASSEFGQGHGYTF.

This clonotype was detected a few times. V and J are TRBV20-1 and TRBJ2-1, with TRBD2 identical over 16 bases. The germline V gene has CDR1 DFQATT and CDR2 SNEGSKA (reference sequence). Losses at the gene ends were 6 bases for V and 7 bases for J; bases not matched to a gene: 6. The CDR3 length is 15 residues. CDR3: CSAGTSGGGRNEQFF. The CDR3 DNA follows: TGCAGTGCCGGGACTAGCGGGGGGGGCCGGAATGAGCAGTTCTTC.

This clonotype has just a few counts. The rearrangement links TRBV28 to TRBJ2-4, with D perhaps matching TRBD1 (8 bases). CDR1 is MDHEN and CDR2 is SYDVKM in the germline V gene. Trimming shortened V by 6 bases and J by 7 bases, and 19 bases separated the two germline ends. The CDR3 has 15 amino acids. The CDR3 is CASSRGDRGGNIQYF. DNA for the CDR3: TGTGCCAGCAGCAGAGGAGACAGGGGAGGGAACATTCAGTACTTC. Variable domain in full (rest from reference TRBV28 and TRBJ2-4): DVKVTQSSRYLVKRTGEKVFLECVQDMDHENMFWYRQDPGLGLRLIYFSYDVKMKEKGDIPEGYSVSREKKERFSLILESASTNQTSMYLCASSRGDRGGNIQYFGAGTRLSVL.

The chain uses TRBV16 and TRBJ1-5; D gene uncertain. CDR1 and CDR2 from the germline V gene are KGHSY and FQNENV. V shed 2 bases and J shed 6 bases, with 11 bases lying between them. The length of the CDR3 is 14 residues. The CDR3 spells CASSQGGGGQPQHF. CDR3 nucleotide sequence: TGTGCCAGCAGCCAAGGAGGAGGCGGTCAGCCCCAGCATTTT.

This clonotype was counted many times. The chain carries TRBV11-2 and TRBJ1-2; possible D gene TRBD1, 5 bases. Trimming removed 2 bases at V and 2 bases at J, with 12 bases between. From germline, CDR1 is SGHAT and CDR2 FQNNGV. This CDR3 has 15 amino acids. The CDR3, as DNA: TGTGCCAGCAGCTTATGGCCAGGGTGGAACTATGGCTACACCTTC. This translates into CASSLWPGWNYGYTF.

This clonotype has at least ten counts. V is TRBV7-2 and J is TRBJ1-2; D is possibly TRBD1 (5 bases). Trimming removed 5 bases at V and 1 base at J, with 17 bases between. The CDR3 has 16 residues. Germline CDR1 SGHTA, CDR2 FQGNSA. DNA of the CDR3: TGTGCCAGCAGCCCTTCGGGCGGGGCTGTTAACTATGGCTACACCTTC. Protein sequence: CASSPSGGAVNYGYTF. Full variable domain (outside the CDR3, taken from reference TRBV7-2 and TRBJ1-2): GAGVSQSPSNKVTEKGKDVELRCDPISGHTALYWYRQSLGQGLEFLIYFQGNSAPDKSGLPSDRFSAERTGGSVSTLTIQRTQQEDSAVYLCASSPSGGAVNYGYTFGSGTRLTVV.

The rearrangement links TRBV5-1 to TRBJ2-7, with a possible D match to TRBD2 (6 bases). The V end lost 0 bases, the J end lost 6 bases, and 10 bases lay between the germline ends. This CDR3 contains 13 residues. Germline CDR1 and CDR2: SGHRS and YFSETQ. The DNA for the CDR3 is TGCGCCAGCAGCTTGGCCGGGCGGGGCGAGCAGTACTTC. Translation: CASSLAGRGEQYF.

This clonotype was observed a handful of times. The chain carries TRBV7-6 and TRBJ2-7; 9 bases are shared with TRBD1. The length of the CDR3 is 15 residues. Losses at the gene ends were 3 bases for V and 5 bases for J; bases not matched to a gene: 8. CDR1 is SGHVS and CDR2 is FNYEAQ in the germline V gene. The CDR3 nucleotides read TGTGCCAGCAGCTTTAGAACAGGGGGCATGAACGAGCAGTACTTC. Its protein product is CASSFRTGGMNEQYF.

This clonotype has just a few counts. The CDR3 nucleotides read TGCGCCAGCAAGGTCTGGGACAGGGTGAATGAAAAACTGTTTTTT. Protein sequence: CASKVWDRVNEKLFF. The chain links TRBV4-3 to TRBJ1-4; TRBD1 matches 9 bases. This CDR3 spans 15 amino acids. Germline V gives CDR1 LGHNA, CDR2 YSLEER. The J segment lost 5 bases and the V segment lost 7 bases, leaving 8 bases of the junction unmatched.

The CDR3 loop is CSARPIGGNDNSPLHF. The CDR3 bases are TGCAGTGCTAGACCCATTGGCGGGAACGATAATTCACCCCTCCACTTT. The J gene is TRBJ1-6, the V gene TRBV20-1, with unresolved D. The CDR3 is made up of 16 amino acids. Trimming left V 2 bases short and J 5 bases short, with 16 bases between. Germline CDR1 and CDR2: DFQATT and SNEGSKA (reference sequence).

V gene TRBV29-1 combines with J gene TRBJ2-7; no definite D call. Germline values: CDR1 SQVTM, CDR2 ANQGSEA. There are 12 residues in the CDR3. Trimming stripped 5 bases from V and 1 base from J, with 9 bases between. CDR3 region: CSVLGESYEQYF. CDR3 DNA sequence: TGCAGCGTTTTAGGAGAATCCTACGAGCAGTACTTC.

This clonotype has only a few counts. In nucleotides, the CDR3 is TGTGCCAGCTCTTTCGTGAGGGGGCACGGACGGACAGATACGCAGTATTTT. It codes for CASSFVRGHGRTDTQYF. J is TRBJ2-3 and V is TRBV27; 7 bases map to TRBD1. The CDR3 loop spans 17 amino acids. Per germline, CDR1 MNHEY and CDR2 SMNVEV (reference sequence). The J segment lost 3 bases and the V segment lost 8 bases, leaving 17 bases of the junction unmatched.

This clonotype showed up many times. The J gene is TRBJ1-1, the V gene TRBV5-6, with 7 bases matching TRBD1. This CDR3 is 15 amino acids long. Germline V CDR1 and CDR2: SGHDT, YYEEEE. V was clipped by 3 bases and J by 1 base; unmatched bases: 6. The CDR3 DNA is TGTGCCAGCAGCTACCGGGACAGACGGAACACTGAAGCTTTCTTT. This gives the protein CASSYRDRRNTEAFF.

There are a few counts of this clonotype. The chain links TRBV10-3 to TRBJ2-7; D may be TRBD1 or TRBD2 (7 bases each). V gave up 0 bases and J gave up 5 bases, with 17 bases separating them. Germline V CDR1 and CDR2: ENHRY, SYGVKD. CDR3 length: 16 amino acids. CDR3 in DNA: TGTGCCATCAGTGAGTCGGGAAGGGGAGGGGGCAACGAGCAGTACTTC. Its protein product is CAISESGRGGGNEQYF.

This clonotype has only one observation. One end of the junction varies from germline; a read error may be responsible. The V call is TRBV12-3 or TRBV12-4, the J call TRBJ1-4; perhaps TRBD1 as D (6 bases). The CDR3 loop spans 17 amino acids. In nucleotides, the CDR3 is TGTGACAGCAGTTTGGGAGACAGGCCGCGTTCCAATGAAAAACTGTTTTTT. It codes for CDSSLGDRPRSNEKLFF.

This clonotype was counted many times. V usage is TRBV7-6 and J usage is TRBJ2-1; possibly TRBD2 for D (6 bases). V was shortened by 1 base and J by 9 bases, with 13 bases between the two germline ends. In germline, CDR1 is SGHVS, CDR2 FNYEAQ. CDR3 length: 14 amino acids. The CDR3 coding sequence is TGTGCCAGCAGCTTAGTAGAACTAGCAGCTGAGCAGTTCTTC. It specifies CASSLVELAAEQFF.

At least ten counts were recorded for this clonotype. The chain combines TRBV29-1 with TRBJ2-7, with 8 bases matching TRBD2. The ends lost 6 bases at V and 7 bases at J; junction bases unmatched: 14. Germline V lookup: CDR1 SQVTM, CDR2 ANQGSEA. This CDR3 has 14 residues. The CDR3 DNA sequence: TGCAGCGTGGGGTCTAGCGGGTCGCTTTCGGAGCAGTACTTC. It yields the protein CSVGSSGSLSEQYF.

The sample holds many counts of this clonotype. The chain carries TRBV7-8 and TRBJ2-7; the match to TRBD1 covers 7 bases. Trimming cost V 2 bases and J 1 base; bases outside gene matches: 11. Germline-derived CDR1 and CDR2 are SGHVS and FQNEAQ. This CDR3 is built from 17 residues. This chain's CDR3 is CASSLNRGLRRSYEQYF. Written as DNA, the CDR3 is TGTGCCAGCAGCTTAAATAGGGGGCTCCGGCGGTCCTACGAGCAGTACTTC.

V usage is TRBV6-8 and J usage is TRBJ2-6; D possibly corresponds to TRBD2 (6 bases). Trimming stripped 7 bases from V and 4 bases from J, with 11 bases between. The CDR3 loop spans 14 amino acids. Germline V gene lookup returns CDR1 MNHGY and CDR2 SAAAGT. The CDR3 reads CASIGAGGANVLTF. DNA for the CDR3: TGTGCCAGCATCGGGGCGGGGGGGGCCAACGTCCTGACTTTC.

This clonotype was recorded once. The chain employs TRBV6-1 and TRBJ2-7; D is undetermined. Germline V gives CDR1 MNHNS, CDR2 SASEGT. Trimming shortened V by 8 bases and J by 0 bases, and 8 bases separated the two germline ends. The CDR3 is made up of 12 amino acids. The CDR3 sequence: CASGAVSYEQYF. CDR3 sequence (DNA): TGTGCCAGCGGAGCCGTCTCCTACGAGCAGTACTTC.

This clonotype was seen ten or more times. V is TRBV7-2 and J is TRBJ2-2, with no clear D. This CDR3 has 15 residues. Looked up from germline, CDR1 is SGHTA and CDR2 is FQGNSA. Deletions cut 1 base from V and 1 base from J, with 7 bases between. Here the CDR3 DNA reads TGTGCCAGCAGCTTAGAAGTACTGAACACCGGGGAGCTGTTTTTT. Encoded protein: CASSLEVLNTGELFF.

This clonotype has ten or more counts. The CDR3 reads CASSRTAGNYGYTF. CDR3 sequence (DNA): TGTGCCAGCAGCCGGACGGCGGGCAACTATGGCTACACCTTC. J is TRBJ1-2 and V is TRBV7-2; the D is unclear. The CDR3 length is 14 residues. V lost 5 bases, J lost 2 bases, and 12 bases lay in between. The germline gives CDR1 SGHTA, CDR2 FQGNSA.